These T cell receptor beta chains were read from a single sample in a study of shared clonotypes between healthy human individuals. The protocol was immunoSEQ multiplex PCR, while the TCRdb copy is restricted to in-frame clones and leaves out a portion. This sample has some 2 million clones, with about 95% found just once. Material for sequencing was naive CD8+ T cells sorted from blood. Every receptor here comes from a man between 18 and 29 years old in good health. The conserved cysteine and the conserved F or W are not part of the CDR3 here. The order of the fields is V gene, J gene, CDR3 protein.

TRBV29-1,TRBJ1-1,SVVIAEAF
TRBV28,TRBJ2-1,ASSAQGHPGQF
TRBV5-4,TRBJ2-7,ASSLGQGDFNPYEQY
TRBV12-5,TRBJ2-1,ASGQPVSYNEQF
TRBV7-6,TRBJ2-3,ASSLGAGTSGYTDTQY
TRBV27,TRBJ1-1,ASRREVLNTEAF
TRBV27,TRBJ1-2,ASSLGPGTRYGYT
TRBV5-1,TRBJ2-7,ASSSSTGGTSYEQY
TRBV6-1,TRBJ2-7,ASSEVDLSSYEQY
TRBV18,TRBJ2-3,ASSPGGNTDTQY
TRBV9,TRBJ1-1,ASSPMMGPEAF
TRBV28,TRBJ2-3,ASSITADTQY
TRBV29-1,TRBJ2-7,SVAGGLLAEQY
TRBV6-5,TRBJ1-5,ASSGGTGQPQH
TRBV28,TRBJ2-7,ASSLLGQRPLEQY
TRBV5-1,TRBJ2-4,ASSSRGGSVRDRPSEAKNIQY
TRBV15,TRBJ2-7,ATSRSGEGGYEQY
TRBV6-4,TRBJ2-7,AITRGTVSYEQY
TRBV7-9,TRBJ1-2,ASSLGEGGYT
TRBV27,TRBJ2-1,ASSFWGQGRENEQF
TRBV11-2,TRBJ2-7,ASSLSASLSYEQY
TRBV5-5,TRBJ2-7,ASSIWTDSEQY
TRBV2,TRBJ2-1,ASSETRIYEQF
TRBV2,TRBJ2-7,ASSEAVGAGGPFEQY
TRBV5-1,TRBJ1-5,ASSRGPGQGSPQPQH
TRBV4-3,TRBJ2-4,ASSQLQGAGIQY
TRBV28,TRBJ1-1,ASSLRTGPEAF
TRBV30,TRBJ2-7,AWSIIGNEQY
TRBV2,TRBJ2-7,ASSDEPSYEQY
TRBV6-1,TRBJ1-3,ASAYGSGNTIY
TRBV7-9,TRBJ1-1,ASSLGVTEAF
TRBV10-3,TRBJ2-2,AISETRDRPLNTGELF
TRBV7-2,TRBJ2-7,ASSSFYENTYEQY
TRBV6-6,TRBJ2-3,ASSYLWEGYTDTQY
TRBV7-2,TRBJ1-1,ASTQRGSLFMNTEAF
TRBV7-9,TRBJ1-6,ASTPGQANSPLH
TRBV7-6,TRBJ2-7,ASSFASGSIYEQY
TRBV2,TRBJ1-5,ASSEGGLSIPQH
TRBV30,TRBJ1-4,ACSPGTGFEKLF
TRBV7-8,TRBJ2-3,ASSSGLAGARTDTQY
TRBV6-1,TRBJ2-5,ASSENDSFPKETQY
TRBV11-2,TRBJ2-5,ATSEGPQETQY
TRBV7-6,TRBJ1-1,ASSLDDGMNTEAF
TRBV28,TRBJ2-5,ASSLPGSGAPPGETQY
TRBV28,TRBJ1-5,ASSPRQGGNQPQH
TRBV15,TRBJ2-7,ATSRGGLYEQY
TRBV15,TRBJ2-2,ATGRLAGGPGELF
TRBV6-5,TRBJ2-2,ASSRDPGELF
TRBV29-1,TRBJ2-1,SVEDLGFWQF
TRBV30,TRBJ2-5,AWSSSGGPYQETQY
TRBV29-1,TRBJ2-7,SVESGRGYEQY
TRBV5-6,TRBJ2-7,ASSSLGTDYEQY
TRBV27,TRBJ2-3,ASSLTVGADTQY
TRBV19,TRBJ1-2,ASSINQGQINYGYT